This T cell receptor (beta chain) was captured in a study of T cells in Graves' hyperthyroidism and ophthalmopathy. The CDR3 is 13 amino acids. V lost 4 bases to trimming and J lost 3 bases; unmatched junction nucleotides: 3. CDR1 SNHLY and CDR2 FYNNEI come from the germline V gene. TCR beta CDR3 sequences were amplified from RNA transcripts. The primer set for the first-round RT-PCR of the TCR CDR3 was HTBI. From the multiplex PCR reads, TCRdb called clonotypes with MiXCR, one entry per CDR3 protein. The repertoire consists of under 250,000 distinct CDR3 sequences, with about 15% occurring once and the leading ten covering roughly 49%.

The source material was blood. This sequence joins TRBV2 and TRBJ2-7; 7 bases map to TRBD2. The clonotype was recovered from a woman aged 45 to 65 with Graves' hyperthyroidism. CDR3 protein: CASSVQRDYEQYF. DNA of the CDR3: TGTGCCAGCAGTGTCCAGCGGGACTACGAGCAGTACTTC.